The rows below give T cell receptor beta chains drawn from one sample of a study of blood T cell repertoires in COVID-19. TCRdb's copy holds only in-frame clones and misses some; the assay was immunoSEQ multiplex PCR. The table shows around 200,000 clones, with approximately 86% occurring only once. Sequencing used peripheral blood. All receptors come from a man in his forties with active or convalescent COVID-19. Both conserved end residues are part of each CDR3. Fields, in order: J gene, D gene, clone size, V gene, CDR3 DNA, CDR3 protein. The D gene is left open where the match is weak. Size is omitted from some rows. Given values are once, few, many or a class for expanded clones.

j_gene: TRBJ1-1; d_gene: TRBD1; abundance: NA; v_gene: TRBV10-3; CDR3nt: TGTGCCATCAGGACAGGGGGTGAGGATACTGAAGCTTTCTTT; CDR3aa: CAIRTGGEDTEAFF
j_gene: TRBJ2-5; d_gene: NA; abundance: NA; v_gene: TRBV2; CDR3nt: TGTGCCAGCAGGTCTGGCGAGACCCAGTACTTC; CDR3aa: CASRSGETQYF
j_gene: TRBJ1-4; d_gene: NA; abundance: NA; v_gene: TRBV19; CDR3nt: TGTGCCAGTAGTATAAATTTGGGTCAGAGAAGCAGAGGAAATGAAAAACTGTTTTTT; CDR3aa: CASSINLGQRSRGNEKLFF
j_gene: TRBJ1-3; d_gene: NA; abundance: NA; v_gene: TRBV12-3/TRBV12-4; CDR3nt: TGTGCCAGCAGTTCGTTGAACACCATATATTTT; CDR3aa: CASSSLNTIYF
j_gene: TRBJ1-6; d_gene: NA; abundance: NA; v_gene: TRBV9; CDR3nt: TGTGCCAGCAGCGCCGGGACAACTAATTCACCCCTCCACTTT; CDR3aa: CASSAGTTNSPLHF
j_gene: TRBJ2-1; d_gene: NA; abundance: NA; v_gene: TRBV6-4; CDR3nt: TGTGCCAGCAGTGCGGACGGGACAACCTACAATGAGCAGTTCTTC; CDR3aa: CASSADGTTYNEQFF
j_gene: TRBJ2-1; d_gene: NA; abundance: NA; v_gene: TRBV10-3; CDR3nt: TGTGCCATCAGTGGGGAGCGAGGGCATGAGCAGTTCTTC; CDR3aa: CAISGERGHEQFF
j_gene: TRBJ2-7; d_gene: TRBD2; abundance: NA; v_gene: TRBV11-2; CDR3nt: TGTGCCAGCAGCTTCGGAGCGGGGATCTACGAGCAGTACTTC; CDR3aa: CASSFGAGIYEQYF
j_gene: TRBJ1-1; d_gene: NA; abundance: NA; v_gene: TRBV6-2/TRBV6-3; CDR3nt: TGTGCCAGCAGTCCAGGGCGTACTGAAGCTTTCTTT; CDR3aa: CASSPGRTEAFF
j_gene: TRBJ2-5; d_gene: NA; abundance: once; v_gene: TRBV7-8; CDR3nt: TGTGCCAGCAGTCAAAGACTGGGAGAGACCCAGTACTTC; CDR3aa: CASSQRLGETQYF
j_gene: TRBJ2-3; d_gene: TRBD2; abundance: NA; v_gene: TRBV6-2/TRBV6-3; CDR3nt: TGTGCCAGCAGTTACCAAACTAGCGGGGGTCCTCAGTATTTT; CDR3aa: CASSYQTSGGPQYF
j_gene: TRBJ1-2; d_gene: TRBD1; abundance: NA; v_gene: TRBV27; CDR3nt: TGTGCCAGCTTAGGGGGCCATGGCTACACCTTC; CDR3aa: CASLGGHGYTF
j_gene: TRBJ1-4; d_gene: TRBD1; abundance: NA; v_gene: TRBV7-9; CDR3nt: TGTGCCAGCAGCCTACCGACAGGGTTAGAAAAACTGTTTTTT; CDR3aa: CASSLPTGLEKLFF
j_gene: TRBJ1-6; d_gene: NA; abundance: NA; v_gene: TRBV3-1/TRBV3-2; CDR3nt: TGTGCCAGCAGCCAAGAACTGGACAGCGTGTATAATTCACCCCTCCACTTT; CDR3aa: CASSQELDSVYNSPLHF
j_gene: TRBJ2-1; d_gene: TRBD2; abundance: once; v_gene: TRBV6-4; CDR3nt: TGTGCCAGCAGTGACTCGGGACTAGCGGCCAATGAGCAGTTCTTC; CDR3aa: CASSDSGLAANEQFF
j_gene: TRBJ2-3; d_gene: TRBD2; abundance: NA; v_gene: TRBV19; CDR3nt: TGTGCCAGGGGTAGCGGGGACCGCACAGATACGCAGTATTTT; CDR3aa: CARGSGDRTDTQYF